The 25 T cell receptor beta chains reported below all come from one sample, sequenced in a study of PD-L1 blockade in urothelial cancer. The data were produced by immunoSEQ multiplex PCR, yet TCRdb's version contains in-frame clones alone and is incomplete. Of 100,000 or so clones in the sample, around 93% are singletons; the top ten hold about 0.92%. The sequences come from PBMCs, collected around atezolizumab (anti-PD-L1) treatment. The receptor source for this set is a woman aged 80 or over with urothelial cancer.

This chain joins TRBV5-1 and TRBJ1-2, with 7 bases fitting TRBD1. This CDR3 has 13 amino acids. Per the germline V gene, CDR1 is SGHRS and CDR2 is YFSETQ. Unmatched junction bases numbered 1, after V lost 0 bases and J lost 5 bases. The CDR3, as DNA: TGCGCCAGCAGCTTGGAGACAGGGTATGGCTACACCTTC. Protein product: CASSLETGYGYTF. The full variable domain, with the rest looked up from reference TRBV5-1 and TRBJ1-2, is KAGVTQTPRYLIKTRGQQVTLSCSPISGHRSVSWYQQTPGQGLQFLFEYFSETQRNKGNFPGRFSGRQFSNSRSEMNVSTLELGDSALYLCASSLETGYGYTFGSGTRLTVV.

On this clone itself: The sample holds other DNA sequences that translate to the same CDR3. This chain links TRBV5-1 with TRBJ2-3, with TRBD2 identical over 9 bases. The V gene's germline CDR1 is SGHRS and CDR2 YFSETQ. J lost 0 bases, V lost 1 base, and 3 bases had no gene match. This CDR3 contains 16 residues. The CDR3 nucleotides are TGCGCCAGCAGCTTGCCGACTAGCGGAAGCACAGATACGCAGTATTTT. Residues: CASSLPTSGSTDTQYF. Combining the CDR3 with reference TRBV5-1 and TRBJ2-3 gives the whole variable domain KAGVTQTPRYLIKTRGQQVTLSCSPISGHRSVSWYQQTPGQGLQFLFEYFSETQRNKGNFPGRFSGRQFSNSRSEMNVSTLELGDSALYLCASSLPTSGSTDTQYFGPGTRLTVL.

V usage is TRBV9 and J usage is TRBJ1-2; D is uncertain. The CDR3 is made up of 14 amino acids. Germline V CDR1 and CDR2: SGDLS, YYNGEE. Trimming left V 4 bases short and J 7 bases short, with 17 bases between. The CDR3, as DNA: TGTGCCAGCAGCAATCGACTGACCTTTGCTGGCTACACCTTC. It yields the protein CASSNRLTFAGYTF.

V and J are TRBV5-1 and TRBJ1-5; 8 bases fit TRBD1. There are 14 residues in the CDR3. CDR1 is SGHRS and CDR2 is YFSETQ in the germline V gene. V dropped 4 bases and J dropped 2; count of bases not matched to a gene: 2. CDR3 sequence: CASSPGQGNQPQHF. In DNA, the CDR3 is TGCGCCAGCAGCCCGGGACAGGGCAATCAGCCCCAGCATTTT.

The V and J genes are TRBV7-8 and TRBJ2-1; 7 bases line up with TRBD2. The CDR3 sequence is 14 residues long. Germline V CDR1 and CDR2: SGHVS, FQNEAQ. The DNA of the CDR3 is TGTGCGATGGGGGGGGGAGGCCTGGGAAATGAGCAGTTCTTC. Its protein product is CAMGGGGLGNEQFF.

The chain joins TRBV11-3 to TRBJ2-7; 14 bases map to TRBD2. V trimming: 0 bases; J trimming: 5 bases; junction bases outside the gene matches: 3. The CDR3 covers 16 residues. CDR1 SGHNT and CDR2 YENEEA come from the germline V gene. CDR3 nucleotides: TGTGCCAGCAGCTTAGACTTGACTAGCGGGAGGGACGAGCAGTACTTC. It encodes CASSLDLTSGRDEQYF.

This rearrangement joins TRBV6-4 to TRBJ2-2; 7 bases fit TRBD2. Germline V CDR1 and CDR2: MRHNA, SNTAGT. The CDR3 extends over 15 amino acids. V shed 5 bases and J 1 base; nucleotides not matched to a gene: 4. The CDR3 here is CASSSTGGNTGELFF. Written as DNA, the CDR3 is TGTGCCAGCAGTTCAACGGGGGGGAACACCGGGGAGCTGTTTTTT.

This clone showed up just once. The V and J genes are TRBV5-1 and TRBJ2-5; perhaps TRBD1 as D (5 bases). Trimming removed 4 bases from V and 2 bases from J, with 9 bases in between. The CDR3 is 13 amino acids. Germline V CDR1 and CDR2: SGHRS, YFSETQ. Here the CDR3 reads CASSQTDQETQYF. In DNA form, the CDR3 reads TGCGCCAGCAGCCAGACAGATCAAGAGACCCAGTACTTC.

This chain's CDR3 is CASSSSRQALSAFF. The CDR3 coding sequence is TGTGCCAGCAGCTCCAGCCGCCAGGCTCTCTCGGCTTTCTTT. The chain has TRBV7-3 and TRBJ1-1; no clear D. The germline V and J ends were trimmed by 4 bases and 11 bases, with 20 bases remaining between them. CDR1 is SGHTA, CDR2 FQGTGA, per germline. The CDR3 contains 14 residues.

V is TRBV2 and J is TRBJ2-5; TRBD1 matches at 9 bases. This CDR3 is built from 14 residues. With V trimmed by 10 bases and J by 3 bases, 9 bases remained unmatched. CDR1 and CDR2 (germline): SNHLY, FYNNEI. CDR3 region: CATRETGGKETQYF. Here the CDR3 DNA reads TGTGCCACCCGAGAGACAGGGGGTAAAGAGACCCAGTACTTC.

This clone was observed once. V usage is TRBV6-1 and J usage is TRBJ2-2, with D uncertain. The CDR3 runs to 14 residues. V shed 2 bases and J shed 6 bases, with 10 bases lying between them. Germline V gene data show CDR1 as MNHNS and CDR2 as SASEGT. The CDR3 loop reads CASSELRGAGELFF. In nucleotides, the CDR3 is TGTGCCAGCAGTGAACTGCGAGGCGCCGGGGAGCTGTTTTTT.

The chain is built from TRBV6-1 and TRBJ2-1, with 8 positions matching TRBD2. The CDR3 extends over 14 amino acids. The J segment lost 7 bases and the V segment lost 3 bases, leaving 5 bases of the junction unmatched. Looked up from germline, CDR1 is MNHNS and CDR2 is SASEGT. CDR3 nucleotides: TGTGCCAGCAGTGAGCCGGGACTAGAAAATGAGCAGTTCTTC. It specifies CASSEPGLENEQFF.

This clone was counted once. The chain is built from TRBV28 and TRBJ1-2; D is undetermined. The CDR3 spans 12 residues. The ends were cut back, 5 bases at V and 8 bases at J, with 12 bases in the middle. Germline CDR1 and CDR2: MDHEN and SYDVKM. The CDR3 sequence: CASSPQRRGYTF. DNA for the CDR3: TGTGCCAGCAGTCCCCAGCGGCGCGGCTACACCTTC.

This sequence joins TRBV30 and TRBJ1-1; 8 bases match TRBD1. This CDR3 spans 12 amino acids. Germline CDR1 reads GTSNPN; CDR2 reads SVGIG (reference sequence). Unmatched junction bases numbered 5, after V lost 0 bases and J lost 11 bases. CDR3: CAWSVSGGAAFF. CDR3 in DNA: TGTGCCTGGAGTGTTTCAGGGGGCGCGGCTTTCTTT.

The chain employs TRBV19 and TRBJ1-1; 11 bases match TRBD1. CDR1 LNHDA and CDR2 SQIVND come from the germline V gene (reference sequence). This CDR3 contains 14 residues. The V gene end was trimmed by 5 bases and the J gene end by 10 bases; junction bases not matched to a gene: 9. The CDR3 DNA follows: TGTGCCAGTAGTCCGGGACAGGGGGGTTTAGGAGCTTTCTTT. It is translated as CASSPGQGGLGAFF.

The V call is TRBV19, the J call TRBJ1-2, with D possibly TRBD1 on 5 matching bases. From germline, CDR1 is LNHDA and CDR2 SQIVND (reference sequence). V was shortened by 8 bases and J by 2 bases, with 12 bases between the two germline ends. This CDR3 spans 13 amino acids. For the CDR3, the DNA is TGTGCCAGTGGGGAGGCAGGGAACTATGGCTACACCTTC. Amino acid sequence: CASGEAGNYGYTF.

V and J are TRBV10-2 and TRBJ2-5, with 10 bases lining up with TRBD2. Germline trimming cut 6 bases from V and 4 bases from J; bases unmatched to any gene: 5. This CDR3 spans 14 amino acids. Germline V gene lookup returns CDR1 WSHSY and CDR2 SAAADI. The CDR3 bases are TGCGCCAGCAGGGTCCTAGCGGGAGTAGAGACCCAGTACTTC. It specifies CASRVLAGVETQYF.

This clone was counted between two and nine times. The chain combines TRBV27 with TRBJ2-7; D call uncertain. CDR3 length equals 11 residues. Trimming removed 4 bases at V and 1 base at J, with 2 bases between. Germline-derived CDR1 and CDR2 are MNHEY and SMNVEV (reference sequence). The CDR3 protein is CASSSSYEQYF. As DNA, the CDR3 is TGTGCCAGCAGTTCTTCCTACGAGCAGTACTTC.

This clone was seen a single time. The chain joins TRBV27 to TRBJ2-7; TRBD2 agrees at 7 bases. Trimming removed 5 bases from V and 6 bases from J; junction bases left unmatched: 16. Per the germline V gene, CDR1 is MNHEY and CDR2 is SMNVEV (reference sequence). This CDR3 has 16 amino acids. CDR3 in amino acids: CASSPLELAGPGEQYF. CDR3 nucleotides: TGTGCCAGCAGTCCACTCGAATTAGCGGGCCCGGGCGAGCAGTACTTC.

This rearrangement joins TRBV5-5 to TRBJ2-1; 7 nucleotides line up with TRBD2. The length of the CDR3 is 12 residues. V lost 0 bases to trimming and J lost 15 bases; unmatched junction nucleotides: 6. CDR1 SGHKS and CDR2 YYEKEE come from the germline V gene (reference sequence). This chain's CDR3 is CASSLETSVLFF. For the CDR3, the DNA is TGTGCCAGCAGCTTGGAAACTAGCGTACTGTTCTTC.

The V call is TRBV7-8, the J call TRBJ2-6; no firm D call. The CDR3 sequence is 17 residues long. The germline gives CDR1 SGHVS, CDR2 FQNEAQ. V lost 1 base, J lost 4 bases, and 14 bases lay in between. CDR3 bases: TGTGCCAGCAGCTTAGAACAGTTTTTATACGGGGCCAACGTCCTGACTTTC. It translates to CASSLEQFLYGANVLTF.

The chain is built from TRBV15 and TRBJ1-5, with TRBD1 identical over 9 bases. The CDR3 runs to 19 residues. After removal of 1 base from V and 0 bases from J, the junction contained 10 bases not matched to a gene. Germline V CDR1 and CDR2: LNHNV, YYDKDF (reference sequence). As DNA, the CDR3 is TGTGCCACCAGCAGAGTCCCGGGACAGGGTCCTAATAGCAATCAGCCCCAGCATTTT. This translates into CATSRVPGQGPNSNQPQHF.

The chain uses TRBV28 and TRBJ2-7, with 8 bases identical to TRBD1. The germline V gene has CDR1 MDHEN and CDR2 SYDVKM. This CDR3 has 15 amino acids. Unmatched junction bases numbered 8, after V lost 7 bases and J lost 0 bases. CDR3 sequence: CASIIGQGLSYEQYF. In nucleotides, the CDR3 is TGTGCCAGCATCATCGGACAGGGCCTCTCCTACGAGCAGTACTTC.

The chain recombines TRBV4-1 with TRBJ2-3; 10 bases agree with TRBD2. The junction had 10 bases not matched to a gene; V was cut back by 1 base and J by 6 bases. The CDR3 runs to 17 residues. Germline-derived CDR1 and CDR2 are MGHRA and YSYEKL. DNA for the CDR3: TGCGCCAGCAGCCAAGTTCCTAGCGGGAGTCAACGCGATACGCAGTATTTT. Its translation: CASSQVPSGSQRDTQYF.

The chain recombines TRBV15 with TRBJ2-7; D is perhaps TRBD2 (7 bases). The length of the CDR3 is 12 residues. V was shortened by 5 bases and J by 4 bases, with 9 bases between the two germline ends. In germline, CDR1 is LNHNV, CDR2 YYDKDF (reference sequence). The CDR3 region is CATSAGAYEQYF. The DNA for the CDR3 is TGTGCCACCAGCGCGGGGGCTTACGAGCAGTACTTC.